The T cell receptor (beta chain) described here comes from a study of blood T cell repertoires in COVID-19. Overall study context: Nucleic acid was either cDNA or gDNA, and it came from T cells, B-cell-depleted T cells, or PBMCs.

Generated by immunoSEQ multiplex PCR, the TCRdb table keeps only in-frame clones and is missing some. The data contain 200,000 to 300,000 clones, about 80% of them seen just once; the ten biggest clones take up over 7.5%. In germline, CDR1 is LGHDT, CDR2 YNNKEL (reference sequence). Trimming removed 4 bases from V and 7 bases from J; junction bases left unmatched: 5. This CDR3 is built from 14 residues. The chain uses TRBV3-1 (or the pseudogene TRBV3-2) and TRBJ1-3; 9 bases are a match to TRBD1. Input material: peripheral blood. This receptor was identified in a woman of 80 years or more with acute or convalescent COVID-19. CDR3: CASSRAGQGNTIYF. As DNA, the CDR3 is TGTGCCAGCAGCCGAGCGGGACAGGGTAACACCATATATTTT.